Below are 21 T cell receptor beta chains sequenced from a single sample in a study of blood T cells in healthy people across ages. PCR was performed a second time for 7 to 11 cycles using a sample-barcoded 5' primer and a J-beta primer mix. TCRdb reprocessed the 5' RACE reads with MiXCR, giving one entry per CDR3 protein. The repertoire holds hundreds of thousands of distinct CDR3 sequences, with about 51% as singletons. Source material: blood. These receptor sequences come from a woman of 80 years or more in good health.

This clonotype was observed a handful of times. The chain recombines TRBV5-1 with TRBJ1-4, with a tentative D call TRBD1 (6 bases). The CDR3 is 15 residues long. V lost 4 bases and J lost 5, with 15 bases in between. Germline values: CDR1 SGHRS, CDR2 YFSETQ. CDR3 residues: CASSGGRPLNEKLFF. CDR3 nucleotide sequence: TGCGCCAGCAGCGGGGGCAGGCCCTTAAATGAAAAACTGTTTTTT. Drawing the rest from reference TRBV5-1 and TRBJ1-4, the complete variable domain is KAGVTQTPRYLIKTRGQQVTLSCSPISGHRSVSWYQQTPGQGLQFLFEYFSETQRNKGNFPGRFSGRQFSNSRSEMNVSTLELGDSALYLCASSGGRPLNEKLFFGSGTQLSVL.

This chain links TRBV4-2 with TRBJ2-7, with 7 nucleotides matching TRBD2. Looked up from germline, CDR1 is LGHNA and CDR2 is YNFKEQ. The CDR3 is 13 residues long. V gave up 4 bases and J gave up 7 bases; unmatched junction bases: 7. CDR3 amino acids: CASSREGREEQYF. The CDR3 DNA sequence: TGTGCCAGCAGCCGGGAGGGTAGAGAAGAGCAGTACTTC.

In the case of this clonotype: A read error may explain this, as a much larger clone is one base away. This chain joins TRBV7-3 and TRBJ2-1; no firm D call. The CDR3 has 12 amino acids. The germline V and J ends were trimmed by 1 base and 6 bases, with 4 bases remaining between them. Germline V gene lookup returns CDR1 SGHTA and CDR2 FQGTGA. This CDR3 reads CASSLNPNEQFF. DNA of the CDR3: TGTGCCAGCAGCTTAAACCCCAATGAGCAGTTCTTC.

The V gene is TRBV4-2, the J gene TRBJ2-7; D could derive from TRBD1 or TRBD2 (5 bases each). With the DNA end fitting TRBJ2-5 better, the J assignment may be wrong. Germline lookup yields CDR1 LGHNA and CDR2 YNFKEQ. The CDR3 sequence is 16 residues long. The CDR3 loop reads CASSPYSGTQKETQYF. The CDR3 DNA reads as TGTGCCAGCAGCCCTTACTCCGGGACGCAGAAGGAGACCCAGTACTTC.

The sample holds a few counts of this clonotype. The chain has TRBV5-1 and TRBJ1-1; a possible D gene is TRBD1 (6 bases). The V end lost 4 bases, the J end lost 1 base, and 14 bases lay between the germline ends. This CDR3 has 15 amino acids. Germline V gene data show CDR1 as SGHRS and CDR2 as YFSETQ. CDR3 nucleotide sequence: TGCGCCAGCAGCCTCAGGGGTCCGGAGAACACTGAAGCTTTCTTT. This sequence encodes CASSLRGPENTEAFF.

V and J are TRBV18 and TRBJ2-1, with 7 bases identical to TRBD1. The J segment lost 3 bases and the V segment lost 3 bases, leaving 8 bases of the junction unmatched. This CDR3 is built from 16 residues. Germline V gene sequence: CDR1 KGHSH, CDR2 LQKENI. The CDR3 is CASSPPGQLLYNEQFF. As DNA, the CDR3 is TGTGCCAGCTCACCCCCGGGACAGCTCCTCTACAATGAGCAGTTCTTC.

The chain has TRBV19 and TRBJ2-1, with 10 bases lining up with TRBD2. CDR1 and CDR2 from the germline V gene are LNHDA and SQIVND (reference sequence). V shed 3 bases, J shed 4 bases, and the junction held 3 bases outside the gene matches. CDR3 length: 15 amino acids. The CDR3 sequence: CASSMTSGQYNEQFF. CDR3 bases: TGTGCCAGTAGTATGACTAGCGGGCAATACAATGAGCAGTTCTTC.

J is TRBJ2-7 and V is TRBV25-1, with D perhaps TRBD1 (6 bases). This CDR3 contains 14 residues. V was pared by 2 bases and J by 3 bases, with 11 bases between. The germline V gene has CDR1 MGHDK and CDR2 SYGVNS. This CDR3 is CASSERGRGYEQYF. In nucleotides, the CDR3 is TGTGCCAGCAGTGAACGCGGCAGGGGCTACGAGCAGTACTTC.

This clonotype was seen more than once but under ten times. One junction end does not reproduce the germline sequence, and a read error may be involved. The genes are TRBV7-9 and TRBJ2-2, with TRBD2 identical over 7 bases. Germline CDR1 and CDR2: SEHNR and FQNEAQ (reference sequence). The CDR3 consists of 14 residues. The CDR3: CWTWRESNTGELFF. As DNA, the CDR3 is TGCTGGACCTGGCGGGAGTCGAACACCGGGGAGCTGTTTTTT.

This clonotype was recorded only once. Since a much larger clone is just one base distant, this may be a read error. The chain recombines TRBV5-1 with TRBJ2-1, with 10 positions matching TRBD2. In germline, CDR1 is SGHRS, CDR2 YFSETQ. The CDR3 has 15 residues. J gave up 4 bases and V 5 bases, and 6 bases lay outside the gene matches. CDR3 loop: CASRLLAGEYNEQFF. CDR3 in DNA: TGCGCCAGCAGGCTCCTAGCGGGAGAGTACAATGAGCAGTTCTTC.

The gene calls are TRBV6-5 and TRBJ2-4; tentative D call: TRBD1 (6 bases). Germline values: CDR1 MNHEY, CDR2 SVGAGI. The CDR3 is 15 residues long. With 0 bases removed from V and 13 bases from J, the gap between germline ends came to 19 bases. The chain's CDR3 is CASSYSAFLPGHQYF. In nucleotides, the CDR3 is TGTGCCAGCAGTTACTCTGCCTTTTTACCGGGACACCAGTACTTC.

In nucleotides, the CDR3 is TGTGCCTGGAGTGTAGGCCCGGGGGGGGCCGATACGCAGTATTTT. The encoded protein is CAWSVGPGGADTQYF. The rearrangement uses TRBV30 and TRBJ2-3, with 8 nucleotides matching TRBD2. The germline V gene has CDR1 GTSNPN and CDR2 SVGIG (reference sequence). This CDR3 is 15 amino acids long. V lost 0 bases, J lost 6 bases, and 8 bases stayed unmatched.

This clonotype occurred many times. This chain links TRBV28 with TRBJ2-7, with 9 bases lining up with TRBD2. CDR3 size: 15 residues. Unmatched junction bases numbered 6, after V lost 6 bases and J lost 0 bases. Germline V gene sequence: CDR1 MDHEN, CDR2 SYDVKM. The DNA for the CDR3 is TGTGCCAGCAGCCGACTAGCGGATAGCTCCTACGAGCAGTACTTC. The encoded protein is CASSRLADSSYEQYF.

This chain uses TRBV5-1 with TRBJ2-1; 8 bases map to TRBD2. Per the germline V gene, CDR1 is SGHRS and CDR2 is YFSETQ. Losses at the gene ends were 4 bases for V and 8 bases for J; bases not matched to a gene: 8. The CDR3 extends over 14 amino acids. CDR3 coding DNA: TGCGCCAGCAGCCGCGGGACTAGGGCGGATGAGCAGTTCTTC. This sequence encodes CASSRGTRADEQFF.

The DNA of the CDR3 is TGTGCCAGCAGGACACAGGGGGAAGCCATTCAGTACTTC. Encoded protein: CASRTQGEAIQYF. The genes are TRBV6-5 and TRBJ2-7; TRBD1 matches at 8 bases. The last part of the DNA fits TRBJ2-4 better; the J call may be wrong. CDR3 length: 13 amino acids. CDR1 and CDR2 from the germline V gene are MNHEY and SVGAGI.

This clonotype showed up many times. The CDR3 protein is CASSLRYNDEQFF. The CDR3 nucleotides are TGTGCCAGCAGCTTAAGGTATAACGATGAGCAGTTCTTC. This chain joins TRBV7-2 and TRBJ2-1; D remains ambiguous. V was clipped by 2 bases and J by 8 bases, with 10 bases between them. Germline V gene lookup returns CDR1 SGHTA and CDR2 FQGNSA. This CDR3 region has 13 residues.

The rearrangement uses TRBV20-1 and TRBJ2-1; 7 nucleotides line up with TRBD1. CDR3 length: 13 amino acids. Germline-derived CDR1 and CDR2 are DFQATT and SNEGSKA (reference sequence). Trimming at V came to 6 bases and at J to 8 bases, leaving 10 bases not matched to a gene. The CDR3 sequence: CSAPTQGEDEQFF. The CDR3 DNA reads TGCAGTGCCCCAACCCAGGGGGAAGATGAGCAGTTCTTC.

As regards this clonotype: One end of the junction fails to match germline, which may point to a read error. This chain uses TRBV12-3 or TRBV12-4 with TRBJ2-1, with D perhaps TRBD1 or TRBD2 (5 bases each). The CDR3 extends over 14 amino acids. DNA for the CDR3: TGTGCCAGCAGTTTAGGGGGGATTATCAATGTGCAGTTCTTC. Translating gives CASSLGGIINVQFF.

This clonotype was detected only a few times. The chain uses TRBV20-1 and TRBJ2-5; D may be TRBD1 or TRBD2 (6 bases each). The CDR3 spans 16 residues. The germline V and J ends were trimmed by 6 bases and 3 bases, with 23 bases remaining between them. Germline-derived CDR1 and CDR2 are DFQATT and SNEGSKA (reference sequence). The CDR3 bases are TGCAGTGCCCCTAAGGCCTTGGGGGGCAGGAAAGAGACCCAGTACTTC. Amino acids: CSAPKALGGRKETQYF.

This chain links TRBV6-5 with TRBJ2-5; TRBD1 matches at 8 bases. Germline V gene data show CDR1 as MNHEY and CDR2 as SVGAGI. J lost 11 bases, V lost 6 bases, and 14 bases had no gene match. This CDR3 is built from 14 residues. The CDR3 here is CASSYGRQGSEQYF. In nucleotides, the CDR3 is TGTGCCAGCAGCTACGGAAGACAGGGGTCAGAGCAGTACTTC.

This chain joins TRBV12-3 or TRBV12-4 and TRBJ2-3, with unresolved D. V dropped 9 bases and J dropped 2 bases, with 9 bases sitting between them. CDR3 length: 12 amino acids. The chain's CDR3 is CASNAFTDTQYF. CDR3 coding DNA: TGTGCCAGTAACGCTTTCACAGATACGCAGTATTTT.